This T cell receptor beta chain comes out of a study of neurological immune-mediated disorders. Germline CDR1 SGHRS, CDR2 YFSETQ. This CDR3 spans 13 amino acids. Trimming left V 2 bases short and J 3 bases short, with 7 bases between. Many counts were recorded for this clonotype. TCRdb re-analysed the 5' RACE reads in MiXCR, keeping a single row per CDR3 protein. The table has 50,000 to 60,000 distinct CDR3 sequences, around 16% seen once. Sequences were obtained from PBMCs. This clonotype originated in a man between 60 and 75 years old in good health. The genes are TRBV5-1 and TRBJ2-3; D remains ambiguous. CDR3 residues: CASSFGLTDTQYF. In DNA form, the CDR3 reads TGCGCCAGCAGCTTTGGGCTAACAGATACGCAGTATTTT.